Listed below are T cell receptor beta chains from one sample, sequenced in a study of Ad26.COV2.S vaccination and SARS-CoV-2 variants. Sequencing used immunoSEQ multiplex PCR; TCRdb keeps in-frame clones, though not all of them. The sample carries about 400,000 clones, roughly four fifths recorded once. Sequencing used peripheral blood, obtained in a trial of Ad26.COV2.S vaccine versus placebo. Receptors were obtained from a person aged 18 to 59 who received the Ad26.COV2.S COVID-19 vaccine or a placebo. Both conserved end residues are part of each CDR3. Each record gives: V gene, clone size, J gene, D gene, CDR3 protein, CDR3 DNA. D genes are given only for firm matches. Not every row has a clone size; where given, it reads once, few, many or a size class.

TRBV7-8	once	TRBJ2-5	NA	CASSLEQPQETQYF	TGTGCCAGCAGCTTAGAACAGCCCCAAGAGACCCAGTACTTC
TRBV4-1	NA	TRBJ2-7	TRBD2	CASSQGGLAGGDQYF	TGCGCCAGCAGCCAAGGGGGACTAGCGGGAGGGGATCAGTACTTC
TRBV29-1	once	TRBJ2-2	NA	CSTYRNTGELFF	TGCAGCACTTACAGGAACACCGGGGAGCTGTTTTTT
TRBV9	NA	TRBJ2-1	NA	CASSVDGHSGVEQFF	TGTGCCAGCAGCGTAGATGGCCACTCAGGGGTTGAGCAGTTCTTC
TRBV5-6	NA	TRBJ2-3	NA	CASSLAGTSTDTQYF	TGTGCCAGCAGCTTGGCAGGGACTAGCACAGATACGCAGTATTTT
TRBV7-3	once	TRBJ2-4	NA	CASSLNVENIQYF	TGTGCCAGCAGCTTAAACGTAGAAAACATTCAGTACTTC
TRBV2	NA	TRBJ1-5	TRBD1	CASNSRQGWNQPQHF	TGTGCCAGCAATTCTCGACAGGGGTGGAATCAGCCCCAGCATTTT
TRBV11-2	NA	TRBJ1-1	NA	CASSLAQEKAFF	TGTGCCAGCAGCTTAGCACAGGAGAAAGCTTTCTTT
TRBV4-1	NA	TRBJ2-7	NA	CASSQWTRRQGREQYF	TGCGCCAGCAGCCAATGGACCAGAAGGCAGGGACGTGAGCAGTACTTC
TRBV7-9	NA	TRBJ1-2	TRBD1	CASRPALRDRGRNYGYTF	TGTGCCAGCAGACCGGCTCTACGGGACAGGGGGCGCAACTATGGCTACACCTTC
TRBV28	NA	TRBJ1-1	NA	CASRLTQEAFF	TGTGCCAGCAGACTCACACAGGAAGCTTTCTTT
TRBV5-1	few	TRBJ2-2	NA	CASSRGLPNTGELFF	TGCGCCAGCAGCAGGGGACTCCCTAACACCGGGGAGCTGTTTTTT
TRBV11-3	NA	TRBJ2-5	NA	CASSLVGETQYF	TGTGCCAGCAGCTTAGTGGGAGAGACCCAGTACTTC
TRBV7-8	NA	TRBJ1-1	NA	CASSSSPNTEAFF	TGTGCCAGCAGCTCCTCACCGAACACTGAAGCTTTCTTT
TRBV25-1	NA	TRBJ1-2	NA	CASSTEYGYTF	TGTGCCAGCAGTACGGAGTATGGCTACACCTTC
TRBV7-9	NA	TRBJ1-2	TRBD1	CASSLSSPGTGGSYGYTF	TGTGCCAGCAGCCTATCATCTCCCGGGACAGGGGGCTCCTATGGCTACACCTTC
TRBV9	NA	TRBJ2-5	TRBD2	CASSVEHASGQETQYF	TGTGCCAGCAGCGTAGAGCACGCTAGCGGACAAGAGACCCAGTACTTC
TRBV5-6	once	TRBJ2-1	TRBD2	CASSRLAGGNEQFF	TGTGCCAGCAGTCGACTAGCGGGGGGTAATGAGCAGTTCTTC
TRBV6-1	few	TRBJ1-5	NA	CASSEPWGQPQHF	TGTGCCAGCAGTGAGCCCTGGGGTCAGCCCCAGCATTTT
TRBV4-2	NA	TRBJ2-3	TRBD2	CASSPGSGRAGDTQYF	TGTGCCAGCAGCCCGGGTAGCGGGAGGGCGGGAGATACGCAGTATTTT
TRBV5-1	NA	TRBJ2-1	TRBD2	CASSFPGLAENNEQFF	TGCGCCAGCAGCTTTCCTGGACTAGCGGAAAACAATGAGCAGTTCTTC
TRBV5-1	NA	TRBJ2-7	TRBD1	CASQEKPDRGYEQYF	TGCGCCAGCCAAGAAAAACCGGACAGGGGCTACGAGCAGTACTTC
TRBV15	NA	TRBJ2-2	NA	CATSRDRAPGELFF	TGTGCCACCAGCAGAGACAGGGCGCCCGGGGAGCTGTTTTTT
TRBV27	once	TRBJ2-3	TRBD1	CASSFQGAGDTQYF	TGTGCCAGCAGTTTCCAGGGGGCAGGCGATACGCAGTATTTT
TRBV23-1	NA	TRBJ1-6	NA	CASKESWTDNNSPLHF	TGCGCCAGCAAGGAATCATGGACAGACAATAATTCACCCCTCCACTTT